The clone carrying this TCR beta chain was counted only a few times. As yet, its antigen is unknown. The CDR3 has 16 residues. V lost 2 bases and J lost 3; bases outside the gene matches: 10. Germline lookup yields CDR1 SGHRS and CDR2 YFSETQ. The entry originates in a study of CD8 T cells in ankylosing spondylitis. Study-wide points: Among TCR beta sequences, a motif of 7 to 9 highly homologous variants appeared characteristic of ankylosing spondylitis blood. A CD8+ phenotype characterized the disease-linked clones, which were relatively rare in peripheral blood. There were earlier reports of some motif variants in reactive arthritis synovial fluid and blood.

The TCR beta libraries were generated through quantitative 5'-RACE incorporating molecular barcodes. MiXCR, run by TCRdb on the 5' RACE reads, gives a single entry per CDR3 protein. This table has 750,000 to 850,000 distinct CDR3 sequences, approximately 12% appearing once. Sequencing used blood, either unsorted or a sorted T cell fraction (not recorded which). This receptor was taken from a male donor with ankylosing spondylitis. The chain has TRBV5-1 and TRBJ2-7; 8 bases are shared with TRBD2. For the CDR3, the DNA is TGCGCCAGCAGCTTACGCCCCACTAGCGGAGTCTACGAGCAGTACTTC. This gives the protein CASSLRPTSGVYEQYF. The full variable domain, in which reference TRBV5-1 and TRBJ2-7 provide the parts outside the CDR3, is KAGVTQTPRYLIKTRGQQVTLSCSPISGHRSVSWYQQTPGQGLQFLFEYFSETQRNKGNFPGRFSGRQFSNSRSEMNVSTLELGDSALYLCASSLRPTSGVYEQYFGPGTRLTVT.